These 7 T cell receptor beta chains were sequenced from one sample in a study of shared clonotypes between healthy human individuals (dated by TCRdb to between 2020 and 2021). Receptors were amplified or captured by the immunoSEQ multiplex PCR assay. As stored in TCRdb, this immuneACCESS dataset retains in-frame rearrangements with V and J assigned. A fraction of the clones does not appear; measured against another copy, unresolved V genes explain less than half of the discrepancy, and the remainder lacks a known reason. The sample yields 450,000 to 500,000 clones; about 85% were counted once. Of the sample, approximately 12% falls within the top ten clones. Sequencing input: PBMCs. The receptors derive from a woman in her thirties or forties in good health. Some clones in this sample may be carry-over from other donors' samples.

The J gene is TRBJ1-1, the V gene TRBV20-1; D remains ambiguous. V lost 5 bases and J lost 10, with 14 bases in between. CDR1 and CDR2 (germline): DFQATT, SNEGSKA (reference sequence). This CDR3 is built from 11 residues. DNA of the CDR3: TGCAGTGCTCTCTCGGACCTGCGAGCTTTCTTT. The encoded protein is CSALSDLRAFF.

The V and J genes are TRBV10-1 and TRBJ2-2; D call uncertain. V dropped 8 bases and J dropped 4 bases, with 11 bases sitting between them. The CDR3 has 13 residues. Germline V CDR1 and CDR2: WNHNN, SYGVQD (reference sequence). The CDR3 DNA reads TGCGCCAGCGCCCTCGAAGGCACCGGGGAGCTGTTTTTT. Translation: CASALEGTGELFF.

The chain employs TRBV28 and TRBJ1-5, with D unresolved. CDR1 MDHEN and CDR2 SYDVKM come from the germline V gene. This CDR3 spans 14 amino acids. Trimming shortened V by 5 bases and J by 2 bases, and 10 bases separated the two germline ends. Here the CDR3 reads CASSHQVGNQPQHF. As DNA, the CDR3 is TGTGCCAGCAGTCATCAGGTTGGCAATCAGCCCCAGCATTTT.

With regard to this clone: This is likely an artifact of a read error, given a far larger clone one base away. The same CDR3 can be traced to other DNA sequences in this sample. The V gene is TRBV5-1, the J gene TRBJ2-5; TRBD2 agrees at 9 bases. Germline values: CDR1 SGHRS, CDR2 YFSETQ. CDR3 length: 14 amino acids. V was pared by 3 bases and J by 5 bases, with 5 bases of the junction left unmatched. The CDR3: CASSSGLATETQYF. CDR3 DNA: TGCGCCAGCAGCTCGGGACTAGCTACGGAGACCCAGTACTTC.

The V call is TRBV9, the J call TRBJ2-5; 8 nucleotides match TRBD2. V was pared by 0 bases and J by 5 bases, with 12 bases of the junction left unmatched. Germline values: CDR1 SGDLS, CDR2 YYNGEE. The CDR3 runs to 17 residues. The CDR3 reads CASSVGLAGPRDETQYF. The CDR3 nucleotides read TGTGCCAGCAGCGTAGGGTTAGCGGGGCCGCGTGACGAGACCCAGTACTTC. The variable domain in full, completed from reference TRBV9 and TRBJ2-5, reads DSGVTQTPKHLITATGQRVTLRCSPRSGDLSVYWYQQSLDQGLQFLIQYYNGEERAKGNILERFSAQQFPDLHSELNLSSLELGDSALYFCASSVGLAGPRDETQYFGPGTRLLVL.

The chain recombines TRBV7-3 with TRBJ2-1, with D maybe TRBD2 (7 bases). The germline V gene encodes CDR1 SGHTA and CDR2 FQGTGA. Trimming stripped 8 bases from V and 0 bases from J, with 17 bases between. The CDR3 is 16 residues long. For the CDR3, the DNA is TGTGCCAGCTTCCCGGGGGGCGTTAGCTCCTACAATGAGCAGTTCTTC. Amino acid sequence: CASFPGGVSSYNEQFF.

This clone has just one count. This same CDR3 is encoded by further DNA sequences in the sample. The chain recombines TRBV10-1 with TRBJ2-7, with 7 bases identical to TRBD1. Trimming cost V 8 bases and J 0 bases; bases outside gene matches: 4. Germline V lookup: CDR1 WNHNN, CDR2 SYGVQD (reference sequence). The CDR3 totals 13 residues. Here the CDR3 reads CASSGQSSYEQYF. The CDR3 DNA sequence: TGCGCCAGCTCGGGACAGAGCTCCTACGAGCAGTACTTC.